This T cell receptor (beta chain) came from a study of CD8 T cells in Susac syndrome. Study conclusions and caveats: Total CD8+ and CD8+ TEMRA repertoires contained roughly 17 and five Susac-specific public clones, respectively.

Random hexamers were used to reverse transcribe the RNA input (about 0.5 to 1 ug). TCR beta CDR3 was amplified by immunoSEQ covering 54 Vbeta and 13 Jbeta. TCRdb redid the calling of the immunoSEQ multiplex PCR reads with MiXCR, one entry per CDR3 protein. The sample holds around 110,000 distinct CDR3 sequences; roughly 94% are singletons and the top ten take about 0.28%. With respect to this clonotype: Antigen: not known.

Trimming took 2 bases from V and 4 from J, leaving 6 bases between them. The CDR3 loop spans 13 amino acids. CDR1 and CDR2 from the germline V gene are MNHEY and SVGAGI. Sequencing targeted TCR beta in T cells from blood (CD8+ and CD4+). In Susac syndrome patients, recently defined diagnostic criteria for definite or probable disease were met. The sequenced sample consisted of CD8+ T cells from PBMCs. This clonotype was sampled from a human donor with Susac syndrome. The V and J genes are TRBV6-5 and TRBJ2-1; TRBD1 might be the D (6 bases). The CDR3 nucleotides are TGTGCCAGCAGTTACACAGGGTACAATGAGCAGTTCTTC. Its protein product is CASSYTGYNEQFF.